This T cell receptor beta chain was sequenced during a study of identical twins. TCRdb itself ran the 5' RACE reads through MiXCR, one entry per CDR3 protein. The sample carries 450,000 or so distinct CDR3 sequences, about 14% recorded once. Study-level results: Zero-insertion analyses could be partly confounded by invariant MAIT and iNKT cells. Out-of-frame alpha sequences common to twins exhibited an excess of low generation probability.

Worth noting for this clonotype: Its antigen is as yet unknown.

CDR3 size: 13 residues. V was shortened by 4 bases and J by 5 bases, with 12 bases between the two germline ends. CDR1 is DFQATT and CDR2 is SNEGSKA in the germline V gene (reference sequence). This sample was also put to use in a study of yellow fever vaccine responses in identical twins.

The chain links TRBV20-1 to TRBJ2-1; D remains ambiguous. This TCR was recovered from a woman aged 18-29 years in good health. The sample was CD4+ T cells sorted from blood. The CDR3 loop reads CSAIITRNNEQFF. The CDR3 nucleotides read TGCAGTGCTATAATTACCCGAAACAATGAGCAGTTCTTC.